This section outlines one T cell receptor (beta chain) sequence together with its context. Its antigen is unidentified. The sample comes from a study of blood T cells in healthy people across ages. Background on the study: About one barcoded beta molecule per two T cells came from capture by template switching. Study-wide results and caveats: Versus aged donors, long-lived donors had higher diversity and more naive CD4+ cells.

Then a second PCR, running about 6 to 12 cycles, was carried out with a sample-barcoded 5' primer and a J-beta primer mix. One entry per CDR3 protein, called by TCRdb with MiXCR from the 5' RACE reads. Of 800,000 to 1,000,000 distinct CDR3 sequences listed, about 48% are singletons. V lost 6 bases and J 2 bases, leaving 13 bases between the germline ends. Germline V CDR1 and CDR2: ENHRY, SYGVKD. The CDR3 covers 15 residues. The chain combines TRBV10-3 with TRBJ2-2, with D tentatively TRBD1 (7 bases). The sample taken for sequencing was blood. This TCR was recovered from a man aged 25-45 years in good health. The CDR3 DNA is TGTGCCATCAGGGCGGGGACAGAAAACACCGGGGAGCTGTTTTTT. This sequence encodes CAIRAGTENTGELFF.